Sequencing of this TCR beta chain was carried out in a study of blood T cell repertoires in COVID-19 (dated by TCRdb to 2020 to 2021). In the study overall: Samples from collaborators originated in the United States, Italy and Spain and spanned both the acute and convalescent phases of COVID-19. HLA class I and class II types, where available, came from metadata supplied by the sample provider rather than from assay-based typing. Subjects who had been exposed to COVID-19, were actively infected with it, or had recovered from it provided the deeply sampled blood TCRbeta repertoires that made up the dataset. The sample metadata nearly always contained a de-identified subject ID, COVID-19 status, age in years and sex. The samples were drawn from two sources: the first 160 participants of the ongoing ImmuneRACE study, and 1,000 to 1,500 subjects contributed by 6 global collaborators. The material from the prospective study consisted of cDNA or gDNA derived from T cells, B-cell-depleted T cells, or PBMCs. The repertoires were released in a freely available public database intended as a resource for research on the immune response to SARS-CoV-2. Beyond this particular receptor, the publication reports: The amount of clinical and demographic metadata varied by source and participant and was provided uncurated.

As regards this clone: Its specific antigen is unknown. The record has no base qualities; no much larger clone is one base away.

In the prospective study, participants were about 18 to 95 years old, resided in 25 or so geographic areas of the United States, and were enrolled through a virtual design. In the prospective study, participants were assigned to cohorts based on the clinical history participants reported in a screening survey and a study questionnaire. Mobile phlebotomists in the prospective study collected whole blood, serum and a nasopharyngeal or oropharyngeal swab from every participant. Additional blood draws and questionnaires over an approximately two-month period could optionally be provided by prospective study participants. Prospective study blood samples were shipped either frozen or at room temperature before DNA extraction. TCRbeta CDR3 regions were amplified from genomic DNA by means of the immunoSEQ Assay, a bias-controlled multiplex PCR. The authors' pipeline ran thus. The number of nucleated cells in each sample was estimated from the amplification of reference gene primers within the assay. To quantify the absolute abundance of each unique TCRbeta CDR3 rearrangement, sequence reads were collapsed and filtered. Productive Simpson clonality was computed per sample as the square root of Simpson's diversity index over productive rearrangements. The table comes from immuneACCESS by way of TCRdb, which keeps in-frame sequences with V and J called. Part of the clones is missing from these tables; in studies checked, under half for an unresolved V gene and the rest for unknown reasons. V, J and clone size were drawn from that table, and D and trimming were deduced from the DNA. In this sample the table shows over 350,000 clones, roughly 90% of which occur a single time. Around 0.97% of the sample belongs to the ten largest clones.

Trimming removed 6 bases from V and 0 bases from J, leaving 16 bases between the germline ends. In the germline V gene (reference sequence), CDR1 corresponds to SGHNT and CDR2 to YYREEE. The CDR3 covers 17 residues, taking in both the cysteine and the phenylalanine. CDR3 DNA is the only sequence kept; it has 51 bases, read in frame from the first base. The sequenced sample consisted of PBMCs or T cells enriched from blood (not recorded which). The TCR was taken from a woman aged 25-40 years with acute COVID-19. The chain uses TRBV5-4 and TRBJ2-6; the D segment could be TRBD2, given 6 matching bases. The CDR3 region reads CASKKAGLTSGANVLTF. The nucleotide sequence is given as TGTGCCAGCAAGAAGGCGGGGCTTACCTCTGGGGCCAACGTCCTGACTTTC.